The rows below give T cell receptor beta chains drawn from one sample of a study of OX40 agonist ivuxolimab in advanced cancers. Sequenced by immunoSEQ multiplex PCR; TCRdb stores in-frame clones only, minus some. The data show fewer than 95,000 clones, around 91% seen once. Sequences were derived from CD4+ or CD8+ T cells sorted from blood, sampled in a trial of the OX40 agonist ivuxolimab. These receptors were taken from an adult with an advanced solid tumor such as melanoma, head and neck, liver or kidney cancer. Each CDR3 is given with its conserved first and last residue. A D gene is named only where the DNA matches it firmly. Clone size is given for some rows only: seen once, a few or many times, or a class if the clone is expanded.

>TRBJ1-1|once|TRBV6-1|NA
TGTGCCAGCAGCCAATATACAGGGCAGAACACTGAAGCTTTCTTT
CASSQYTGQNTEAFF
>TRBJ1-1|NA|TRBV11-2|NA
TGTGCCAGCAGCTTAGGCAGGCCGACTGAAGCTTTCTTT
CASSLGRPTEAFF
>TRBJ1-2|NA|TRBV7-2|NA
TGTGCCAGCAGCTTAGTTGGGGCCATCACCAACTATGGCTACACCTTC
CASSLVGAITNYGYTF
>TRBJ2-7|NA|TRBV5-6|TRBD2
TGTGCCAGCAGCTTGGCCGCACTAGCGGGCTCTGACGAGCAGTACTTC
CASSLAALAGSDEQYF
>TRBJ2-1|NA|TRBV11-2|NA
TGTGCCAGCAGCCCGGCCGCGTTTGCGGGACCCGGGGATGAGCAGTTCTTC
CASSPAAFAGPGDEQFF
>TRBJ2-3|NA|TRBV9|TRBD2
TGTGCCAGCAGCGAGGGACTAGCGGGAGCGCAGTATTTT
CASSEGLAGAQYF
>TRBJ2-7|NA|TRBV7-6|NA
TGTGCCAGCAGCTTAGGGGCCTACGAGCAGTACTTC
CASSLGAYEQYF
>TRBJ1-4|NA|TRBV28|TRBD1
TGTGCCAGCAGTTCCCCGGGACAGGATTGGGCTTGGGTGTTTTTT
CASSSPGQDWAWVFF
>TRBJ2-3|NA|TRBV7-8|NA
TGTGCTTCCGGTCCAAGCACAGATACGCAGTATTTT
CASGPSTDTQYF
>TRBJ1-1|NA|TRBV28|NA
TGTGCCAGCAGTTTAGGGGGGCGGGTCGTGAGGAACACTGAAGCTTTCTTT
CASSLGGRVVRNTEAFF